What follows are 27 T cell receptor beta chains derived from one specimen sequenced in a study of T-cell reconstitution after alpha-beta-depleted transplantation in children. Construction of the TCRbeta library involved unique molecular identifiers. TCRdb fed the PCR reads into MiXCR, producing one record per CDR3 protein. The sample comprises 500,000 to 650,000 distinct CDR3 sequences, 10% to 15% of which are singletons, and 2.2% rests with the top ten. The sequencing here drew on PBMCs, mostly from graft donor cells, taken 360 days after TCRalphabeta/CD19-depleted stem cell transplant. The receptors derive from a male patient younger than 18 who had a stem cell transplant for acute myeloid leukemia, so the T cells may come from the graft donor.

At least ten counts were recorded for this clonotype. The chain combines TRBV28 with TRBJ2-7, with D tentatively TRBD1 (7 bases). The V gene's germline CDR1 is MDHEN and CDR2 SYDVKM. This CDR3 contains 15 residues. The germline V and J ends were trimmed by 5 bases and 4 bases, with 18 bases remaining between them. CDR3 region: CASSPQGGSYYEQYF. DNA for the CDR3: TGTGCCAGCAGTCCCCAGGGGGGCTCTTATTACGAGCAGTACTTC.

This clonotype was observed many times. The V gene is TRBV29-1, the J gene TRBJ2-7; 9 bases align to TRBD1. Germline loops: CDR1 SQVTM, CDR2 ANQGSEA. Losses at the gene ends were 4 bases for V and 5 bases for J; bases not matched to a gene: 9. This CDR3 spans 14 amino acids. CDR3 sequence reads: CSVGPGQGLHEQYF. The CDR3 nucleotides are TGCAGCGTTGGGCCGGGACAGGGCTTGCACGAGCAGTACTTC.

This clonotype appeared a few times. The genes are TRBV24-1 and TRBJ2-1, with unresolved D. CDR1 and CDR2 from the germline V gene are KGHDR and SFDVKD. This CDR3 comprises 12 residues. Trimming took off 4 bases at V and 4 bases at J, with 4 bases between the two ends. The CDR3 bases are TGTGCCACCAGTGACCCATACAATGAGCAGTTCTTC. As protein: CATSDPYNEQFF.

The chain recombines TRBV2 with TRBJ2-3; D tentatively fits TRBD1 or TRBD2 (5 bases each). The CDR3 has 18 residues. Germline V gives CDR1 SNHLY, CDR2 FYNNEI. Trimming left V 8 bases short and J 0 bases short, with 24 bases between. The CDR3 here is CASPEDGGTLLSTDTQYF. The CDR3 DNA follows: TGTGCCAGCCCCGAGGATGGTGGGACCCTCCTTAGCACAGATACGCAGTATTTT. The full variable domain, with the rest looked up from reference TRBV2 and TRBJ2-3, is EPEVTQTPSHQVTQMGQEVILRCVPISNHLYFYWYRQILGQKVEFLVSFYNNEISEKSEIFDDQFSVERPDGSNFTLKIRSTKLEDSAMYFCASPEDGGTLLSTDTQYFGPGTRLTVL.

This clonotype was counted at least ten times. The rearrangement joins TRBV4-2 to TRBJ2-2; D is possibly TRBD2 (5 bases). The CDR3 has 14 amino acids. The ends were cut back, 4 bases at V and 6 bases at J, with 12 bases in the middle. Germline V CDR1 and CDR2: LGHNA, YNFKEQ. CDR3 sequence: CASSPISDAGELFF. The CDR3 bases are TGTGCCAGCAGCCCAATTAGCGACGCCGGGGAGCTGTTTTTT.

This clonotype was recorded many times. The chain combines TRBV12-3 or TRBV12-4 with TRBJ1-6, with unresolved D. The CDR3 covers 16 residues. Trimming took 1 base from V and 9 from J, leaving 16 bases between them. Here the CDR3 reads CASSLDIRTLGSPLHF. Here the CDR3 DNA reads TGTGCCAGCAGTTTAGACATCCGGACCCTGGGTTCACCCCTCCACTTT.

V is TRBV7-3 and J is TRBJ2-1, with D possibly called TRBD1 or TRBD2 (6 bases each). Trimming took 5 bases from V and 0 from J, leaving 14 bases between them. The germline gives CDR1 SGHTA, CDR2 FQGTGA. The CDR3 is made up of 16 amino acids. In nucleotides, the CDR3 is TGTGCCAGCAGCATCATGGGGGGCGGCTCCTACAATGAGCAGTTCTTC. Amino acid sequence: CASSIMGGGSYNEQFF.

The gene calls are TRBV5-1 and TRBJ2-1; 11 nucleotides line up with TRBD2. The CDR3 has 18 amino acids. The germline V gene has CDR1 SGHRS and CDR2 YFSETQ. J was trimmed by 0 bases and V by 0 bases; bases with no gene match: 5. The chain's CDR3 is CASSLGLAGTDSYNEQFF. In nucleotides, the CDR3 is TGCGCCAGCAGCTTGGGACTAGCGGGGACAGACTCCTACAATGAGCAGTTCTTC.

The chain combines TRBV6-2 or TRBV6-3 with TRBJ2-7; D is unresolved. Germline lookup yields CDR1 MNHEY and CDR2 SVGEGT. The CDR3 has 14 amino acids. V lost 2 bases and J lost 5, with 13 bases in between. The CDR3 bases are TGTGCCAGCAGTTACCTAAGGACCGCTCACGAGCAGTACTTC. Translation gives CASSYLRTAHEQYF.

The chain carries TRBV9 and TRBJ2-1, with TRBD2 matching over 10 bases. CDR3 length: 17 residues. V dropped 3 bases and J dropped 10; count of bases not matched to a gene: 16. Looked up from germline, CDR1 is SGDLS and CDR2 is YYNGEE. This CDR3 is CASSAHSSGGSYGEQFF. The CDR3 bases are TGTGCCAGCAGCGCTCATTCTAGCGGGGGTTCCTACGGGGAGCAGTTCTTC.

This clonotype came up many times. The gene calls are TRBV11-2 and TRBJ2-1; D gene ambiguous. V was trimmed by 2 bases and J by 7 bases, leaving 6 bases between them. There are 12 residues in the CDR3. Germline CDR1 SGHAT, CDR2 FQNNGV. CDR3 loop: CASSLMVNEQFF. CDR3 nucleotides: TGTGCCAGCAGCTTAATGGTAAATGAGCAGTTCTTC.

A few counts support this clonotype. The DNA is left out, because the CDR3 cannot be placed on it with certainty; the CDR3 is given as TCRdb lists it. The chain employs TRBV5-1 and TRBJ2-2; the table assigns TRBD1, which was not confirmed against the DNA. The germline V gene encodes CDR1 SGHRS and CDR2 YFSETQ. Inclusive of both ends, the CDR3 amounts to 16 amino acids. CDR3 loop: CASSLVGPGNTGELFF.

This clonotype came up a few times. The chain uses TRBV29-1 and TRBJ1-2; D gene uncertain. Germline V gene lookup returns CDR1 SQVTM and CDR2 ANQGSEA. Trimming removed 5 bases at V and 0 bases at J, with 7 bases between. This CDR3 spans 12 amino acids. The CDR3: CSVLTANYGYTF. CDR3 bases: TGCAGCGTTTTGACGGCTAACTATGGCTACACCTTC. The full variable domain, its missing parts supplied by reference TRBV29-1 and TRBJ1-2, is SAVISQKPSRDICQRGTSLTIQCQVDSQVTMMFWYRQQPGQSLTLIATANQGSEATYESGFVIDKFPISRPNLTFSTLTVSNMSPEDSSIYLCSVLTANYGYTFGSGTRLTVV.

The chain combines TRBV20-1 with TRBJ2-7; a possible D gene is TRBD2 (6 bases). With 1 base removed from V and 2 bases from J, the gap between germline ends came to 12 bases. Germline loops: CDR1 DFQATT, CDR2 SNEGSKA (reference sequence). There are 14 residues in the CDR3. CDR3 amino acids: CSARAAGRTYEQYF. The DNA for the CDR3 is TGCAGTGCTAGAGCGGCGGGAAGGACCTACGAGCAGTACTTC.

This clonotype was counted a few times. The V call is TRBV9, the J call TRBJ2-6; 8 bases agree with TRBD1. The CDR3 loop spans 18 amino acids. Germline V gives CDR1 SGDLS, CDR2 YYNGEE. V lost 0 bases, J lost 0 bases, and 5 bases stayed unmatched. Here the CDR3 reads CASSVGTGTNSGANVLTF. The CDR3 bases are TGTGCCAGCAGCGTAGGGACAGGGACCAACTCTGGGGCCAACGTCCTGACTTTC.

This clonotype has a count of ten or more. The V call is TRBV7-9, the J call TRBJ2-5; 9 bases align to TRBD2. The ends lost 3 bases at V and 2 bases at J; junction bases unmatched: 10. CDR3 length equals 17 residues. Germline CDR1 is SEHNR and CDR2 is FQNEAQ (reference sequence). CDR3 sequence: CASSLGSSGRFQETQYF. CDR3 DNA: TGTGCCAGCAGCTTGGGTAGTAGCGGGAGATTTCAAGAGACCCAGTACTTC.

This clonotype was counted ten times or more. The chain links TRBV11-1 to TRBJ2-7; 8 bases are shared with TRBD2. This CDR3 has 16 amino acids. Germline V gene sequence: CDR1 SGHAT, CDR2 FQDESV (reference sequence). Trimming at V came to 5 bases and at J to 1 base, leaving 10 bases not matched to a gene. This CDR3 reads CASSRLGAGESYEQYF. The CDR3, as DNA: TGTGCCAGCAGCCGACTGGGAGCGGGAGAATCCTACGAGCAGTACTTC. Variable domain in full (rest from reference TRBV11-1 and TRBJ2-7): EAEVAQSPRYKITEKSQAVAFWCDPISGHATLYWYRQILGQGPELLVQFQDESVVDDSQLPKDRFSAERLKGVDSTLKIQPAELGDSAMYLCASSRLGAGESYEQYFGPGTRLTVT.

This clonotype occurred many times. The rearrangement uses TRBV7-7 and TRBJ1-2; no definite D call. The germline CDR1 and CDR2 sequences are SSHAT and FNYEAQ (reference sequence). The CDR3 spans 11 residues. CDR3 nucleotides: TGTGCTAGCGGCGTCGGAGGTAGCTACACCTTC. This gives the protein CASGVGGSYTF.

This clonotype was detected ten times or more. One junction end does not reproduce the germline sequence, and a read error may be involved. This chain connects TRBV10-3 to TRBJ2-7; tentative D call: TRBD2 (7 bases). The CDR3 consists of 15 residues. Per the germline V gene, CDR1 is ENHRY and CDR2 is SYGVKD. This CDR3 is CAISVEGRGPGTLGF. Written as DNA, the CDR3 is TGTGCCATCAGTGTAGAAGGGCGGGGGCCCGGGACCCTAGGATTC.

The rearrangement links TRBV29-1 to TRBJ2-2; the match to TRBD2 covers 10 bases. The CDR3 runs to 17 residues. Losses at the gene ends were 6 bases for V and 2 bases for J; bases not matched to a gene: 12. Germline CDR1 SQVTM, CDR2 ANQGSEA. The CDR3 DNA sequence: TGCAGCGTGGCCCTCGGAGCGGGAGGGGATAACACCGGGGAGCTGTTTTTT. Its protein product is CSVALGAGGDNTGELFF.

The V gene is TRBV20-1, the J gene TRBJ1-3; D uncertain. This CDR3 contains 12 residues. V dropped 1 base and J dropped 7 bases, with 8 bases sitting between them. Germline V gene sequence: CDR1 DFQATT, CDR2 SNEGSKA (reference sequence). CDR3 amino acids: CSARATSNTIYF. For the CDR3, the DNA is TGCAGTGCTAGAGCCACTTCGAACACCATATATTTT.

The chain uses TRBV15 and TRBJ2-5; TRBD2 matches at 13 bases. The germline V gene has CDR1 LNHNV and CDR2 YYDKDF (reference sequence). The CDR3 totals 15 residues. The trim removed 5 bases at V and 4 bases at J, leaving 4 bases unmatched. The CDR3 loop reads CATSPGLAGPETQYF. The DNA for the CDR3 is TGTGCCACCAGCCCGGGACTAGCGGGACCAGAGACCCAGTACTTC.

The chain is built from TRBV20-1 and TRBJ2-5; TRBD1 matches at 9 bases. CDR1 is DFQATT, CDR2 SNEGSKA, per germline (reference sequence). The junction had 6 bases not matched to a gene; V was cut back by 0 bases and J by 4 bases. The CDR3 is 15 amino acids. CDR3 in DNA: TGCAGTGCTAGAGAGGGGACAGGGCCAAGAGAGACCCAGTACTTC. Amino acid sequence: CSAREGTGPRETQYF.

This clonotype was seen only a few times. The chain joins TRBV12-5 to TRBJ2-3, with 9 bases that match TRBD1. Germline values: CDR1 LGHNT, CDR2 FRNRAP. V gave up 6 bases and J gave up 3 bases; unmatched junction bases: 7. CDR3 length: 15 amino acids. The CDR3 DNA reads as TGTGCTAGTGGAGAAGGACAGGGGAGGACAGATACGCAGTATTTT. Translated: CASGEGQGRTDTQYF.

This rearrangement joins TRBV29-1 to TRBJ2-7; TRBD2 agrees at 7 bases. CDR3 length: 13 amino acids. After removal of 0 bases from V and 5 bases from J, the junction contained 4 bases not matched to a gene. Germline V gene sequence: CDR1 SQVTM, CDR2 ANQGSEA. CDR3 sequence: CSVEEQGGHEQYF. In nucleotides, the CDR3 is TGCAGCGTTGAAGAGCAGGGAGGGCACGAGCAGTACTTC.

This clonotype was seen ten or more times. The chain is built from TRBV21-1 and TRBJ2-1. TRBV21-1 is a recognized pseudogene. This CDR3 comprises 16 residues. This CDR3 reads CARTRTGGASYNEQFF. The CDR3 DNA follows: TGTGCCAGGACGCGAACTGGCGGAGCATCCTACAATGAGCAGTTCTTC.

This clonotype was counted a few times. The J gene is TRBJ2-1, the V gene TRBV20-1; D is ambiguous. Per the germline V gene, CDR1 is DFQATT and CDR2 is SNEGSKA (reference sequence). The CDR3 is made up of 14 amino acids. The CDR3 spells CSPRRGRTYNEQFF. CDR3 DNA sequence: TGCAGCCCAAGACGCGGACGGACCTACAATGAGCAGTTCTTC.